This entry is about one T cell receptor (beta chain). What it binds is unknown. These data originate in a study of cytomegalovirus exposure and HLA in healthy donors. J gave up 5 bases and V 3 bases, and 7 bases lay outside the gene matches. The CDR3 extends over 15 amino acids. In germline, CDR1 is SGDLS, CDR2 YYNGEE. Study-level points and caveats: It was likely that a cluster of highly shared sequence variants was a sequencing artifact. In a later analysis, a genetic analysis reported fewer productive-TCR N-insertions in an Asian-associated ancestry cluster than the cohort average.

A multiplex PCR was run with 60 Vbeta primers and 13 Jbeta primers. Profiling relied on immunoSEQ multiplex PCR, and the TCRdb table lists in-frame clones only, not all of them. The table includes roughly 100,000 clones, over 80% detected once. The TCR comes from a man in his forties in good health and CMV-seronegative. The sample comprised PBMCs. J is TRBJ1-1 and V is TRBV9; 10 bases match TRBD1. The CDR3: CASSDRQGARTEAFF. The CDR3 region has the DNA TGTGCCAGCAGCGATAGACAGGGGGCTCGGACTGAAGCTTTCTTT.